The 16 T cell receptor beta chains presented below share a single source sample, sequenced in a study of cytomegalovirus exposure and HLA in healthy donors. The PCR made use of 60 Vbeta and 13 Jbeta primers. Libraries were prepared by immunoSEQ multiplex PCR; TCRdb keeps only in-frame clonotypes and omits some of them. The sample lists about 230,000 clones, about 80% occurring once. Sequenced material: PBMCs. The source is a woman aged 55-69 years in good health and CMV-seropositive.

In its sample, this clone was seen a few times. The chain joins TRBV5-1 to TRBJ2-7; possibly TRBD1 for D (6 bases). Germline CDR1 SGHRS, CDR2 YFSETQ. The CDR3 length is 12 residues. Trimming took 4 bases from V and 6 from J, leaving 11 bases between them. CDR3 in amino acids: CASSTDSIEQYF. The CDR3 DNA reads as TGCGCCAGCAGCACGGACAGCATCGAGCAGTACTTC.

This sequence joins TRBV7-2 and TRBJ2-3; maybe TRBD2 (7 bases). CDR3 length equals 15 residues. Trimming took 6 bases from V and 5 from J, leaving 18 bases between them. Germline assignment: CDR1 SGHTA and CDR2 FQGNSA. Here the CDR3 DNA reads TGTGCCAGCAGTCGGGGCGGGGGCGAGGGAGATACGCAGTATTTT. Translated: CASSRGGGEGDTQYF.

V usage is TRBV18 and J usage is TRBJ2-5; no clear D gene. The CDR3 consists of 14 residues. Trimming took off 3 bases at V and 4 bases at J, with 12 bases between the two ends. CDR1 KGHSH and CDR2 LQKENI come from the germline V gene. In nucleotides, the CDR3 is TGTGCCAGCTCACCCGAAAGAGTGGTAGAGACCCAGTACTTC. Protein sequence: CASSPERVVETQYF.

The J gene is TRBJ2-1, the V gene TRBV28, with D possibly matching TRBD2 (6 bases). V lost 2 bases, J lost 5 bases, and 28 bases lay in between. The CDR3 spans 20 residues. Germline V CDR1 and CDR2: MDHEN, SYDVKM. The CDR3: CASSLHTLLAIVQSNNEQFF. For the CDR3, the DNA is TGTGCCAGCAGTTTACACACACTACTAGCAATTGTTCAATCTAACAATGAGCAGTTCTTC.

The chain employs TRBV7-9 and TRBJ2-6; D possibly corresponds to TRBD2 (6 bases). Per the germline V gene, CDR1 is SEHNR and CDR2 is FQNEAQ (reference sequence). The CDR3 sequence is 17 residues long. Between the trimmed V and J ends, which lost 5 bases and 0 bases, there was a span of 14 bases. The CDR3 nucleotides are TGTGCCAGCAGCCGATGGACGGGAGACTCTGGGGCCAACGTCCTGACTTTC. This sequence encodes CASSRWTGDSGANVLTF.

The rearrangement joins TRBV2 to TRBJ1-1; TRBD1 matches 7 bases. There are 12 residues in the CDR3. V lost 6 bases to trimming and J lost 9 bases; unmatched junction nucleotides: 7. The germline V gene encodes CDR1 SNHLY and CDR2 FYNNEI. The CDR3 bases are TGTGCCAGCAGCACACAGGGGCTTAAAGCTTTCTTT. Translated, it gives CASSTQGLKAFF.

DNA of the CDR3: TGTGCCATCAGTCAAAACCCCACAGGGAGCGAGCAGTACTTC. Its translation is CAISQNPTGSEQYF. This chain uses TRBV10-3 with TRBJ2-7; weak D call: TRBD1 (6 bases). This CDR3 contains 14 residues. Germline CDR1 and CDR2: ENHRY and SYGVKD. V was cut by 5 bases and J by 6 bases, with 17 bases left in between.

This chain joins TRBV14 and TRBJ1-2; D possibly corresponds to TRBD1 (5 bases). The CDR3 sequence is 14 residues long. Deletions cut 0 bases from V and 7 bases from J, with 12 bases between. Germline CDR1 is SGHDN and CDR2 is FVKESK. The CDR3 nucleotides are TGTGCCAGCAGCCAAGATGGCAGGGTTGGTGGCTACACCTTC. Its protein is CASSQDGRVGGYTF.

CDR3 bases: TGTGCCAGCAGCTTAGTACTAGCGGAGACCCAGTACTTC. Protein product: CASSLVLAETQYF. The gene calls are TRBV11-2 and TRBJ2-5; 7 bases agree with TRBD2. CDR1 SGHAT and CDR2 FQNNGV come from the germline V gene. The junction had 1 base not matched to a gene; V was cut back by 1 base and J by 5 bases. CDR3 size: 13 residues.

V and J are TRBV10-3 and TRBJ2-2; 10 bases agree with TRBD1. Germline V lookup: CDR1 ENHRY, CDR2 SYGVKD. V lost 6 bases to trimming and J lost 4 bases; unmatched junction nucleotides: 14. This CDR3 is 18 amino acids long. CDR3 sequence (DNA): TGTGCCATCAGCGGGATGAGACAGGGGGCGCGGGGCACCGGGGAGCTGTTTTTT. Protein: CAISGMRQGARGTGELFF.

The chain has TRBV4-1 and TRBJ2-7; 7 positions match TRBD1. The V and J ends lost 4 bases and 2 bases, in that order; junction bases with no gene match: 5. The CDR3 sequence is 14 residues long. Germline assignment: CDR1 MGHRA and CDR2 YSYEKL. The CDR3 spells CASSPWDRTYEQYF. DNA of the CDR3: TGCGCCAGCAGCCCATGGGACAGAACCTACGAGCAGTACTTC.

This chain uses TRBV9 with TRBJ2-2; 10 bases match TRBD2. CDR1 and CDR2 from the germline V gene are SGDLS and YYNGEE. V trimming: 2 bases; J trimming: 6 bases; junction bases outside the gene matches: 4. This CDR3 comprises 15 residues. CDR3 nucleotide sequence: TGTGCCAGCAGCGTTTTAGCGGGGGGCCCCGGGGAGCTGTTTTTT. Protein product: CASSVLAGGPGELFF. Based on the CDR3 plus reference TRBV9 and TRBJ2-2, the full variable domain is DSGVTQTPKHLITATGQRVTLRCSPRSGDLSVYWYQQSLDQGLQFLIQYYNGEERAKGNILERFSAQQFPDLHSELNLSSLELGDSALYFCASSVLAGGPGELFFGEGSRLTVL.

This rearrangement joins TRBV6-5 to TRBJ2-5; TRBD2 aligns across 8 bases. The V gene's germline CDR1 is MNHEY and CDR2 SVGAGI. This CDR3 is built from 14 residues. V lost 3 bases and J lost 5; bases outside the gene matches: 5. The CDR3 loop is CASSYVAGRETQYF. CDR3 DNA sequence: TGTGCCAGCAGTTATGTAGCGGGAAGGGAGACCCAGTACTTC.

In DNA, the CDR3 is TGTGCCAGCAGCCAATATCAGGGGACAGCTTTCTTT. As protein: CASSQYQGTAFF. The chain joins TRBV7-9 to TRBJ1-1, with a possible D match to TRBD1 (6 bases). This CDR3 comprises 12 residues. V dropped 5 bases and J dropped 10 bases, with 14 bases sitting between them. Germline lookup yields CDR1 SEHNR and CDR2 FQNEAQ (reference sequence). Filled out from reference TRBV7-9 and TRBJ1-1, the complete variable domain reads DTGVSQNPRHKITKRGQNVTFRCDPISEHNRLYWYRQTLGQGPEFLTYFQNEAQLEKSRLLSDRFSAERPKGSFSTLEIQRTEQGDSAMYLCASSQYQGTAFFGQGTRLTVV.

This clone was counted a single time. Other DNA variants within this sample encode the same CDR3. The chain has TRBV30 and TRBJ1-5; TRBD1 matches 7 bases. Germline trimming cut 0 bases from V and 4 bases from J; bases unmatched to any gene: 3. The V gene's germline CDR1 is GTSNPN and CDR2 SVGIG (reference sequence). This CDR3 contains 14 residues. CDR3 residues: CAWSVPGGNQPQHF. CDR3 coding DNA: TGTGCCTGGAGTGTACCAGGGGGTAATCAGCCCCAGCATTTT. The variable domain in full, completed from reference TRBV30 and TRBJ1-5, reads SQTIHQWPATLVQPVGSPLSLECTVEGTSNPNLYWYRQAAGRGLQLLFYSVGIGQISSEVPQNLSASRPQDRQFILSSKKLLLSDSGFYLCAWSVPGGNQPQHFGDGTRLSIL.

This chain uses TRBV6-1 with TRBJ1-1; D gene uncertain. V lost 5 bases to trimming and J lost 0 bases, with 7 bases between them. This CDR3 has 13 amino acids. Germline V gene sequence: CDR1 MNHNS, CDR2 SASEGT. CDR3 nucleotides: TGTGCCAGCAGTTCGGGGATGAACACTGAAGCTTTCTTT. The encoded protein is CASSSGMNTEAFF.